The 8 T cell receptor beta chains in this list originate from one sample, sequenced in a study of blood T cells in healthy people across ages. Through a sample-barcoded 5' primer and a J-beta primer mix, a second PCR was run for about 7 to 12 cycles. TCRdb independently ran MiXCR on the 5' RACE reads; one entry per CDR3 protein. Of about 570,000 distinct CDR3 sequences in the sample, 27% are singletons; the top ten hold under 20%. Sequencing was performed on blood. The receptors here all came from a woman in her seventies in good health.

This clonotype came up a few times. The V and J genes are TRBV7-8 and TRBJ2-5; D not certain. Near its end, the DNA agrees better with TRBJ2-1, so the J call may be wrong. This CDR3 region has 15 residues. The V gene's germline CDR1 is SGHVS and CDR2 FQNEAQ. CDR3 in DNA: TGTGCCAGCAGACAACCTGGGCCCCTCACCGGTGAGCAGTTCTTC. It encodes CASRQPGPLTGEQFF.

In this sample, this clonotype turned up a few times. The J gene is TRBJ2-5, the V gene TRBV5-5; 11 bases agree with TRBD2. The J call is doubtful: the DNA matches TRBJ2-1 better. The CDR3 runs to 16 residues. Germline V gene sequence: CDR1 SGHKS, CDR2 YYEKEE (reference sequence). CDR3 bases: TGTGCCAGCAGCTCGGGGGCTAGCGGGGGGTACAATGAGCAGTTCTTC. It specifies CASSSGASGGYNEQFF.

In nucleotides, the CDR3 is TGCAGTGCTAGAGATCCGAGCGGGGGGGCAACGCAGTATTTT. This sequence encodes CSARDPSGGATQYF. The rearrangement uses TRBV20-1 and TRBJ2-3, with TRBD2 identical over 10 bases. Germline-derived CDR1 and CDR2 are DFQATT and SNEGSKA (reference sequence). Trimming took 0 bases from V and 9 from J; bases not matched to a gene: 6. CDR3 length equals 14 residues.

This rearrangement joins TRBV29-1 to TRBJ1-1, with D maybe TRBD1 (6 bases). Trimming shortened V by 5 bases and J by 0 bases, and 10 bases separated the two germline ends. The CDR3 consists of 13 residues. Germline V gives CDR1 SQVTM, CDR2 ANQGSEA. The CDR3 sequence is CSVMRGMNTEAFF. The CDR3 nucleotides are TGCAGCGTTATGAGGGGGATGAACACTGAAGCTTTCTTT.

V and J are TRBV6-6 and TRBJ1-2; TRBD1 matches 9 bases. The CDR3 spans 14 residues. Unmatched junction bases numbered 9, after V lost 6 bases and J lost 7 bases. Germline V CDR1 and CDR2: MNHNY, SVGAGI (reference sequence). Written as DNA, the CDR3 is TGTGCCAGCAGCACAGGGGGCGTAGCGGGTGGCTACACCTTC. It translates to CASSTGGVAGGYTF.

The V gene is TRBV29-1, the J gene TRBJ2-5, with 7 positions matching TRBD1. V lost 2 bases to trimming and J lost 5 bases; unmatched junction nucleotides: 11. The V gene's germline CDR1 is SQVTM and CDR2 ANQGSEA. The CDR3 covers 15 residues. Here the CDR3 reads CSVERDSSSGETQYF. As DNA, the CDR3 is TGCAGCGTTGAAAGGGACAGCTCCTCGGGGGAGACCCAGTACTTC.

This clonotype came up many times. The V and J genes are TRBV7-2 and TRBJ2-5; no clear D gene. CDR3 size: 12 residues. V dropped 5 bases and J dropped 4 bases, with 8 bases sitting between them. Germline CDR1 is SGHTA and CDR2 is FQGNSA. The CDR3 DNA reads as TGTGCCAGCAGCCGCCAGAGAGAGACCCAGTACTTC. As protein: CASSRQRETQYF.

This clonotype was observed a few times. A read error may account for a junction end that differs from germline. CDR3 bases: TGCAGTGTAGAGGACAGAGGCTCCTATGGCTACACCTTT. Translating gives CSVEDRGSYGYTF. The chain employs TRBV20-1 and TRBJ1-2; TRBD1 is a possible D gene (6 bases). CDR1 DFQATT and CDR2 SNEGSKA come from the germline V gene (reference sequence). The length of the CDR3 is 13 residues.